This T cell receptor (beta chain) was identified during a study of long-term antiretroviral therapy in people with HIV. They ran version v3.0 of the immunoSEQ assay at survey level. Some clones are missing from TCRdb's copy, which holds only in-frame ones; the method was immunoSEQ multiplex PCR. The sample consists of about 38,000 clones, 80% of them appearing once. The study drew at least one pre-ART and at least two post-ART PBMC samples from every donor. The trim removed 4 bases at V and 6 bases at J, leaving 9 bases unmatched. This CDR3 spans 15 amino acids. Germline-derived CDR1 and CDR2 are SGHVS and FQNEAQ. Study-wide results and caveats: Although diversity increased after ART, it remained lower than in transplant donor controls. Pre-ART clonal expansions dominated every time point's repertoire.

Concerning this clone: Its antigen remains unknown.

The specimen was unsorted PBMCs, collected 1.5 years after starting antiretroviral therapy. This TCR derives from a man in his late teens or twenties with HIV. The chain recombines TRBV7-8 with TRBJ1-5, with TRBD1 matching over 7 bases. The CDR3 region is CASSYKTGLGQPQHF. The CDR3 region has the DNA TGTGCCAGCAGCTATAAGACAGGGTTAGGTCAGCCCCAGCATTTT.